The rows below give T cell receptor beta chains drawn from one sample of a study of response to subunit inactivated influenza vaccine. Using its own MiXCR run on the RT-PCR reads, TCRdb lists one record per CDR3 protein. Seen here are about 540,000 distinct CDR3 sequences, 20% to 25% observed once, and the top ten hold 2.8%. This sample was shared with a second study, whose subject was T cells expressing NK-cell markers.

Sequences were derived from CD4+ T cells sorted from PBMCs, sampled about 11 days after vaccination. All receptors derive from a man aged 50 to 59 who received an inactivated influenza vaccine. Each CDR3 is given with its conserved first and last residue. The D gene is left open where the match is weak. Clone size is given for some rows only: seen once, a few or many times, or a class if the clone is expanded.

size: few; V: TRBV6-2/TRBV6-3; D: TRBD1; J: TRBJ1-2; CDR3: CASRTTGQGIYGYTF; DNA: TGTGCCAGCAGAACTACCGGACAGGGAATCTATGGCTACACCTTC
size: NA; V: TRBV18; D: TRBD2; J: TRBJ2-1; CDR3: CASSPGLAGLGNEQFF; DNA: TGTGCCAGCTCACCAGGGCTAGCGGGGTTGGGCAATGAGCAGTTCTTC
size: NA; V: TRBV4-2; D: TRBD1; J: TRBJ2-2; CDR3: CASSQQGMTGARAGELFF; DNA: TGTGCCAGCAGCCAACAAGGAATGACAGGGGCTAGGGCCGGGGAGCTGTTTTTT
size: few; V: TRBV29-1; D: TRBD1; J: TRBJ2-2; CDR3: CSVEDLGQGRTGELFF; DNA: TGCAGCGTTGAAGATCTAGGACAGGGTCGGACCGGGGAGCTGTTTTTT
size: few; V: TRBV20-1; D: NA; J: TRBJ2-4; CDR3: CSARDEQVFHIQYF; DNA: TGCAGTGCTAGAGATGAACAGGTTTTTCACATTCAGTACTTC
size: NA; V: TRBV28; D: TRBD2; J: TRBJ2-7; CDR3: CASSLGLAGVAYEQYF; DNA: TGTGCCAGCAGTTTAGGACTAGCGGGAGTGGCGTACGAGCAGTACTTC
size: many; V: TRBV18; D: NA; J: TRBJ2-7; CDR3: CASSPGVFYEQYF; DNA: TGTGCCAGCTCACCGGGGGTCTTCTACGAGCAGTACTTC
size: NA; V: TRBV5-1; D: NA; J: TRBJ2-7; CDR3: CASSLGSEWYEQYF; DNA: TGCGCCAGCAGCTTGGGATCCGAGTGGTACGAGCAGTACTTC
size: NA; V: TRBV5-6; D: NA; J: TRBJ2-3; CDR3: CASSLAGAFSGDTQYF; DNA: TGTGCCAGCAGCTTGGCCGGGGCCTTTTCTGGAGATACGCAGTATTTT
size: NA; V: TRBV20-1; D: NA; J: TRBJ2-1; CDR3: CSARSQSWNEQFF; DNA: TGCAGTGCTAGAAGTCAATCGTGGAATGAGCAGTTCTTC
size: few; V: TRBV29-1; D: NA; J: TRBJ2-5; CDR3: CSVATPGRETQYF; DNA: TGCAGCGTTGCAACCCCGGGTCGAGAGACCCAGTACTTC
size: NA; V: TRBV20-1; D: TRBD2; J: TRBJ2-1; CDR3: CSARSGGAINEQFF; DNA: TGCAGTGCTAGAAGCGGGGGGGCCATAAATGAGCAGTTCTTC
size: many; V: TRBV7-2; D: NA; J: TRBJ2-7; CDR3: CASSVTGTNYEQYF; DNA: TGTGCCAGCAGCGTGACCGGGACAAACTACGAGCAGTACTTC
size: few; V: TRBV5-6; D: NA; J: TRBJ2-1; CDR3: CASSLGRQSYNEQFF; DNA: TGTGCCAGCAGCCTAGGGAGGCAGTCCTACAATGAGCAGTTCTTC
size: many; V: TRBV5-5; D: NA; J: TRBJ1-1; CDR3: CASSQTPNTEAFF; DNA: TGTGCCAGCAGTCAAACACCTAACACTGAAGCTTTCTTT
size: NA; V: TRBV7-2; D: NA; J: TRBJ2-3; CDR3: CASSLGFRGGMDTQYF; DNA: TGTGCCAGCAGCTTAGGTTTCAGGGGAGGGATGGATACGCAGTATTTT
size: NA; V: TRBV29-1; D: TRBD2; J: TRBJ2-1; CDR3: CSVDTSGSYEQFF; DNA: TGCAGCGTTGACACTAGCGGGAGCTATGAGCAGTTCTTC
size: NA; V: TRBV7-2; D: NA; J: TRBJ2-5; CDR3: CASSLSNLQETQYF; DNA: TGTGCCAGCAGCTTATCCAACTTACAAGAGACCCAGTACTTC
size: NA; V: TRBV2; D: NA; J: TRBJ2-7; CDR3: CASSPQGQPYEQYF; DNA: TGTGCCAGCAGCCCACAGGGACAACCCTACGAGCAGTACTTC
size: NA; V: TRBV5-1; D: NA; J: TRBJ1-1; CDR3: CASSASGQNTEAFF; DNA: TGCGCCAGCAGCGCCTCAGGGCAGAACACTGAAGCTTTCTTT